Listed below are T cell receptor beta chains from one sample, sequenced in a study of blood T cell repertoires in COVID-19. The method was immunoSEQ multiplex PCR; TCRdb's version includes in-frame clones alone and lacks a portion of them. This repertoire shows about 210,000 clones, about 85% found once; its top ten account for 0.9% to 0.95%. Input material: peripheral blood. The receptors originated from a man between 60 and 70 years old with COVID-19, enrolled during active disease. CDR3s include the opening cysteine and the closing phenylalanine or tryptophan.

CASSLEAEGFYGYTF	TRBV11-2	TRBJ1-2
CSGGLAADTQYF	TRBV29-1	TRBJ2-3
CASSLEGREAEAFF	TRBV5-1	TRBJ1-1
CASSIGGVESNYGYTF	TRBV19	TRBJ1-2
CASRRTLSLGNSPLHF	TRBV5-1	TRBJ1-6
CASTPGQGRYGYTF	TRBV27	TRBJ1-2
CASSGVDRANEKLFF	TRBV5-6	TRBJ1-4
CASRDRTSYEQYF	TRBV6-5	TRBJ2-7
CASTPGTSDYNEQFF	TRBV9	TRBJ2-1
CASSIDLQRSLSNQPQHF	TRBV19	TRBJ1-5
CASSVVPGSSGNTIYF	TRBV9	TRBJ1-3
CASSQVLMGRHTEAFF	TRBV4-1	TRBJ1-1
CAWSPYTGGTEAFF	TRBV30	TRBJ1-1
CASSLSSGQAYEQYF	TRBV27	TRBJ2-7
CASSLDRGGTEAFF	TRBV11-1	TRBJ1-1
CASSAAGNTIYF	TRBV7-8	TRBJ1-3
CASSLGGRAMETQYF	TRBV19	TRBJ2-5
CASSIGTGGEQYF	TRBV19	TRBJ2-7
CASSLDARWRNYGYTF	TRBV11-2	TRBJ1-2
CASSLGASAGEAFF	TRBV7-9	TRBJ1-1
CASSMRNTEAFF	TRBV19	TRBJ1-1
CASSPSLLAEAFF	TRBV4-3	TRBJ1-1
CASGASRGNEQFF	TRBV10-1	TRBJ2-1
CATSGLTDQPQHF	TRBV24-1	TRBJ1-5
CASTPRQANTGELFF	TRBV5-4	TRBJ2-2
CAWSVHGQGGELFF	TRBV30	TRBJ2-2
CSASRDSRIYEQYF	TRBV20-1	TRBJ2-7
CASSEGVNQPQHF	TRBV7-8	TRBJ1-5
CASSLLGGAGELFF	TRBV27	TRBJ2-2
CASSLVSSSYNSPLHF	TRBV7-2	TRBJ1-6
CASTTGNSGNTIYF	TRBV5-5	TRBJ1-3
CATSRDQGIVYGYTF	TRBV15	TRBJ1-2
CASSLDGWNTEAFF	TRBV7-2	TRBJ1-1
CASRGTGPTNEKLFF	TRBV28	TRBJ1-4
CASSLSAQGPRTGELFF	TRBV7-8	TRBJ2-2
CASSLRTSYNEQFF	TRBV7-9	TRBJ2-1
CASSLASVGSYEQYF	TRBV5-4	TRBJ2-7
CASSSRTAGSGNTIYF	TRBV7-2	TRBJ1-3
CAWSVQGSEKLFF	TRBV30	TRBJ1-4
CASSSIRGARSYNEQFF	TRBV11-2	TRBJ2-1
CASSQDLLAGALGTGELFF	TRBV4-2	TRBJ2-2
CATWTGFEQFF	TRBV10-3	TRBJ2-1